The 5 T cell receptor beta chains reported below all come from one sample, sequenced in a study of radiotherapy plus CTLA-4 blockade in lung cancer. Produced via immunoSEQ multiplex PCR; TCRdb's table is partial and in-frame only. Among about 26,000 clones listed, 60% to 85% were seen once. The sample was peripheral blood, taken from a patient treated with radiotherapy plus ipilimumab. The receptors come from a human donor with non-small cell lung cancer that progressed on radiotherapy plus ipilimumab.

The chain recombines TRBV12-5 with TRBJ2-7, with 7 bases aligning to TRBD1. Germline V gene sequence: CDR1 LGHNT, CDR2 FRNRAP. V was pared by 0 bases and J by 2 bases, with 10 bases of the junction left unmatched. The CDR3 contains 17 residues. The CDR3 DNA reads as TGTGCTAGTGGTTTGGTAAGCGGAACAGGGGCCCCCTACGAGCAGTACTTC. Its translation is CASGLVSGTGAPYEQYF.

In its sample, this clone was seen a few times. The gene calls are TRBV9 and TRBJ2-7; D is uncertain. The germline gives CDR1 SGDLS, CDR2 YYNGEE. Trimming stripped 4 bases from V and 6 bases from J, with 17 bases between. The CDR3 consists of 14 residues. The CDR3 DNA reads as TGTGCCAGCAGCTTGGGTGGAGCGTCTAGCGAGCAGTACTTC. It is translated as CASSLGGASSEQYF. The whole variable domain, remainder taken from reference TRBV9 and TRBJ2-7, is DSGVTQTPKHLITATGQRVTLRCSPRSGDLSVYWYQQSLDQGLQFLIQYYNGEERAKGNILERFSAQQFPDLHSELNLSSLELGDSALYFCASSLGGASSEQYFGPGTRLTVT.

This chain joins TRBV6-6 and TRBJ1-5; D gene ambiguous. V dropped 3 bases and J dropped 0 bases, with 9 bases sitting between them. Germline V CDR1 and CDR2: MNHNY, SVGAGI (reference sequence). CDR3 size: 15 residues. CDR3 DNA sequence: TGTGCCAGCAGTTATGGCCAGAATAGCAATCAGCCCCAGCATTTT. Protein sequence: CASSYGQNSNQPQHF.

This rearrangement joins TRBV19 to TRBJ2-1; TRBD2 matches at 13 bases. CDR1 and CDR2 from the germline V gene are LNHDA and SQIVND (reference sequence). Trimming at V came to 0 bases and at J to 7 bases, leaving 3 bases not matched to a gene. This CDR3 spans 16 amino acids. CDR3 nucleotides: TGTGCCAGTAGTATAGATAGGACTAGCGGGGGTAATGAGCAGTTCTTC. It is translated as CASSIDRTSGGNEQFF. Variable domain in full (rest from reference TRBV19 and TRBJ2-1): DGGITQSPKYLFRKEGQNVTLSCEQNLNHDAMYWYRQDPGQGLRLIYYSQIVNDFQKGDIAEGYSVSREKKESFPLTVTSAQKNPTAFYLCASSIDRTSGGNEQFFGPGTRLTVL.

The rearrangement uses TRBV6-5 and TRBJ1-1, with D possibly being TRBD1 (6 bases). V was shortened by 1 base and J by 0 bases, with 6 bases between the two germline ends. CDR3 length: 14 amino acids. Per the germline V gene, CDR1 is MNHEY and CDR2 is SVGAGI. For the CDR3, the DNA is TGTGCCAGCAGTTACTGGGACATGAACACTGAAGCTTTCTTT. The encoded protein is CASSYWDMNTEAFF.